Shown below are 24 T cell receptor beta chains from a single sample sequenced in a study of cytomegalovirus exposure and HLA in healthy donors. With 60 Vbeta and 13 Jbeta primers, the PCR was carried out. Measured with immunoSEQ multiplex PCR; TCRdb has only the in-frame clones, and not every one. The table has 150,000 to 200,000 clones, around 90% seen once. The sequenced sample consisted of PBMCs. The receptor source for this set is a woman under 30 in good health and CMV-seronegative.

The gene calls are TRBV7-8 and TRBJ1-5; TRBD1 might be the D (5 bases). The V gene lost 5 bases and the J gene lost 4 bases, with 18 bases spanning the gap. The CDR3 is made up of 16 amino acids. Germline lookup yields CDR1 SGHVS and CDR2 FQNEAQ. The CDR3 spells CASSAPGGVRNQPQHF. The CDR3 nucleotides read TGTGCCAGCAGCGCACCGGGGGGGGTTAGGAATCAGCCCCAGCATTTT.

This sequence joins TRBV5-4 and TRBJ2-3; 10 bases are a match to TRBD1. The ends lost 5 bases at V and 2 bases at J; junction bases unmatched: 8. The CDR3 runs to 16 residues. Germline V gene sequence: CDR1 SGHNT, CDR2 YYREEE (reference sequence). The CDR3: CASSYGGTGVTDTQYF. The CDR3 DNA reads TGTGCCAGCAGTTATGGAGGGACAGGGGTCACAGATACGCAGTATTTT. The full variable domain, with the rest looked up from reference TRBV5-4 and TRBJ2-3, is ETGVTQSPTHLIKTRGQQVTLRCSSQSGHNTVSWYQQALGQGPQFIFQYYREEENGRGNFPPRFSGLQFPNYSSELNVNALELDDSALYLCASSYGGTGVTDTQYFGPGTRLTVL.

V and J are TRBV5-1 and TRBJ2-5; 8 bases agree with TRBD2. CDR1 is SGHRS, CDR2 YFSETQ, per germline. V shed 0 bases, J shed 2 bases, and the junction held 9 bases outside the gene matches. The CDR3 is made up of 17 amino acids. CDR3 coding DNA: TGCGCCAGCAGCTTGGCAGCGGGAGTCGCCAAACAAGAGACCCAGTACTTC. Encoded protein: CASSLAAGVAKQETQYF.

The rearrangement uses TRBV28 and TRBJ2-3; 7 bases are shared with TRBD1. The J segment lost 5 bases and the V segment lost 8 bases, leaving 19 bases of the junction unmatched. There are 17 residues in the CDR3. Germline CDR1 reads MDHEN; CDR2 reads SYDVKM. The CDR3 nucleotides are TGTGCCAGCTCTACCCTCTTTCGGCACAGGGGTGTAGATACGCAGTATTTT. Amino acids: CASSTLFRHRGVDTQYF.

The chain uses TRBV11-3 and TRBJ2-2; 9 bases align to TRBD2. Unmatched junction bases numbered 5, after V lost 5 bases and J lost 4 bases. Germline lookup yields CDR1 SGHNT and CDR2 YENEEA. CDR3 length: 15 residues. CDR3 residues: CASSPGLASTGELFF. CDR3 sequence (DNA): TGTGCCAGCAGCCCGGGACTAGCTTCCACCGGGGAGCTGTTTTTT.

This clone was counted a single time. This chain connects TRBV5-4 to TRBJ2-3, with 9 bases lining up with TRBD2. The CDR3 covers 14 residues. Germline trimming cut 4 bases from V and 9 bases from J; bases unmatched to any gene: 9. Germline V gene lookup returns CDR1 SGHNT and CDR2 YYREEE (reference sequence). The CDR3 spells CASSRGGGAGTQYF. For the CDR3, the DNA is TGTGCCAGCAGCAGGGGCGGGGGGGCCGGGACGCAGTATTTT.

This clone has just a few counts. The CDR3 is CASSWSPGQGNTGELFF. CDR3 bases: TGTGCCAGCAGCTGGTCCCCGGGACAGGGGAACACCGGGGAGCTGTTTTTT. J is TRBJ2-2 and V is TRBV5-5, with 9 positions matching TRBD1. The CDR3 has 17 amino acids. The germline V gene has CDR1 SGHKS and CDR2 YYEKEE (reference sequence). V was pared by 3 bases and J by 1 base, with 7 bases of the junction left unmatched.

The rearrangement joins TRBV11-3 to TRBJ2-1, with 9 bases identical to TRBD2. Germline CDR1 reads SGHNT; CDR2 reads YENEEA. Trimming cost V 5 bases and J 4 bases; bases outside gene matches: 9. The CDR3 has 16 amino acids. The DNA for the CDR3 is TGTGCCAGCAGCGGCGGGGGGGACCCTCGGTACAATGAGCAGTTCTTC. Translated: CASSGGGDPRYNEQFF.

The chain employs TRBV5-1 and TRBJ2-3; 14 bases are a match to TRBD2. The CDR3 contains 16 residues. V was pared by 5 bases and J by 4 bases, with 6 bases of the junction left unmatched. Germline assignment: CDR1 SGHRS and CDR2 YFSETQ. As DNA, the CDR3 is TGCGCCAGCAGGCCGGGACTAGCGGGAGTGGCAGATACGCAGTATTTT. Translating it yields CASRPGLAGVADTQYF.

The chain has TRBV5-1 and TRBJ2-2, with no clear D. The germline V and J ends were trimmed by 1 base and 0 bases, with 10 bases remaining between them. The length of the CDR3 is 16 residues. In germline, CDR1 is SGHRS, CDR2 YFSETQ. In nucleotides, the CDR3 is TGCGCCAGCAGCTTGTCCCCGTCCGCGAACACCGGGGAGCTGTTTTTT. It translates to CASSLSPSANTGELFF.

The chain carries TRBV4-2 and TRBJ2-5, with TRBD1 as a possible D gene (6 bases). The CDR3 sequence is 15 residues long. Germline CDR1 LGHNA, CDR2 YNFKEQ. V lost 4 bases and J lost 1, with 13 bases in between. CDR3 residues: CASSPRDMSQETQYF. Here the CDR3 DNA reads TGTGCCAGCAGCCCCCGGGACATGAGCCAAGAGACCCAGTACTTC.

The V gene is TRBV2, the J gene TRBJ2-5, with TRBD2 identical over 11 bases. The junction had 6 bases not matched to a gene; V was cut back by 5 bases and J by 1 base. Germline V CDR1 and CDR2: SNHLY, FYNNEI. The CDR3 runs 16 residues. The CDR3 nucleotides are TGTGCCAGCAGTAAACTAGCGGGGGACTTCCAAGAGACCCAGTACTTC. Amino acids: CASSKLAGDFQETQYF.

The chain carries TRBV5-4 and TRBJ2-7; 11 bases agree with TRBD2. The V gene end was trimmed by 2 bases and the J gene end by 4 bases; junction bases not matched to a gene: 5. Germline-derived CDR1 and CDR2 are SGHNT and YYREEE (reference sequence). The CDR3 length is 15 residues. CDR3 in amino acids: CASSFIGLAGYEQYF. Here the CDR3 DNA reads TGTGCCAGCAGCTTTATCGGACTAGCGGGTTACGAGCAGTACTTC.

This clone was detected once. The chain combines TRBV4-1 with TRBJ1-3; 7 positions agree with TRBD1. V trimming: 4 bases; J trimming: 2 bases; junction bases outside the gene matches: 11. The CDR3 loop spans 17 amino acids. Germline-derived CDR1 and CDR2 are MGHRA and YSYEKL. CDR3 sequence reads: CASSPKPGQRTGNTIYF. The CDR3 DNA reads as TGCGCCAGCAGCCCGAAACCGGGACAGAGGACTGGAAACACCATATATTTT.

The chain is built from TRBV5-1 and TRBJ2-1; the match to TRBD2 covers 14 bases. Looked up from germline, CDR1 is SGHRS and CDR2 is YFSETQ. With V trimmed by 3 bases and J by 6 bases, 2 bases remained unmatched. There are 15 residues in the CDR3. The CDR3 bases are TGCGCCAGCAGCTCCGGGACTAGCGGGAGCAATGAGCAGTTCTTC. Protein sequence: CASSSGTSGSNEQFF.

V gene TRBV28 combines with J gene TRBJ1-2; TRBD1 aligns across 7 bases. In germline, CDR1 is MDHEN, CDR2 SYDVKM. V lost 6 bases, J lost 4 bases, and 14 bases stayed unmatched. The CDR3 loop spans 16 amino acids. The CDR3 DNA reads as TGTGCCAGCAGACTGGCAGGGGGGTACTGGTCCTATGGCTACACCTTC. This encodes CASRLAGGYWSYGYTF.

This chain joins TRBV25-1 and TRBJ2-2, with TRBD2 identical over 10 bases. The CDR3 is 18 residues long. Trimming removed 0 bases from V and 4 bases from J; junction bases left unmatched: 8. Germline CDR1 MGHDK, CDR2 SYGVNS. The CDR3 loop reads CASSEYGLAGASTGELFF. The CDR3 DNA reads TGTGCCAGCAGTGAATATGGGCTAGCGGGAGCCTCCACCGGGGAGCTGTTTTTT.

V usage is TRBV18 and J usage is TRBJ1-5; 9 bases fit TRBD1. Unmatched junction bases numbered 9, after V lost 4 bases and J lost 5 bases. The CDR3 totals 16 residues. Germline V CDR1 and CDR2: KGHSH, LQKENI. The CDR3 nucleotides read TGTGCCAGCTCACGCGCCGGGACAGGGATTTATCAGCCCCAGCATTTT. Translation gives CASSRAGTGIYQPQHF.

This sequence joins TRBV6-6 and TRBJ2-7, with D hard to call. In germline, CDR1 is MNHNY, CDR2 SVGAGI (reference sequence). The V end lost 0 bases, the J end lost 3 bases, and 15 bases lay between the germline ends. The CDR3 loop spans 16 amino acids. CDR3 sequence: CASSYSAASQFYEQYF. The CDR3 DNA reads TGTGCCAGCAGTTACTCTGCAGCGAGTCAATTCTACGAGCAGTACTTC.

This clone was seen only once. This chain connects TRBV18 to TRBJ1-1, with D maybe TRBD1 (5 bases). Germline-derived CDR1 and CDR2 are KGHSH and LQKENI. This CDR3 comprises 16 residues. The V gene lost 7 bases and the J gene lost 0 bases, with 18 bases spanning the gap. CDR3 sequence (DNA): TGTGCCAGCTATGAATGGGAGGGACCCATGAACACTGAAGCTTTCTTT. This translates into CASYEWEGPMNTEAFF.

The chain has TRBV6-1 and TRBJ1-5, with 7 bases matching TRBD1. The CDR3 consists of 14 residues. Germline V gives CDR1 MNHNS, CDR2 SASEGT. Trimming at V came to 4 bases and at J to 6 bases, leaving 6 bases not matched to a gene. The CDR3 sequence is CASSVKGAGQPQHF. CDR3 DNA sequence: TGTGCCAGCAGTGTCAAGGGGGCCGGTCAGCCCCAGCATTTT.

V gene TRBV7-8 combines with J gene TRBJ1-3, with D possibly matching TRBD1 (6 bases). Germline lookup yields CDR1 SGHVS and CDR2 FQNEAQ. The CDR3 extends over 16 amino acids. Deletions cut 1 base from V and 3 bases from J, with 13 bases between. The CDR3 DNA reads as TGTGCCAGCAGCTTAGACCGACAGGTTATTGGAAACACCATATATTTT. Its translation: CASSLDRQVIGNTIYF. Full variable domain (rest looked up from reference TRBV7-8 and TRBJ1-3): GAGVSQSPRYKVAKRGQDVALRCDPISGHVSLFWYQQALGQGPEFLTYFQNEAQLDKSGLPSDRFFAERPEGSVSTLKIQRTQQEDSAVYLCASSLDRQVIGNTIYFGEGSWLTVV.

The chain employs TRBV7-9 and TRBJ2-1, with D perhaps matching TRBD1 (5 bases). The CDR3 runs 15 residues. V was shortened by 5 bases and J by 4 bases, with 15 bases between the two germline ends. Germline lookup yields CDR1 SEHNR and CDR2 FQNEAQ (reference sequence). Here the CDR3 reads CASSPPTDSYNEQFF. CDR3 DNA: TGTGCCAGCAGCCCCCCGACAGACAGTTACAATGAGCAGTTCTTC.

V and J are TRBV18 and TRBJ2-2; D is possibly TRBD2 (6 bases). Germline CDR1 and CDR2: KGHSH and LQKENI. There are 13 residues in the CDR3. Trimming took 0 bases from V and 7 from J, leaving 6 bases between them. DNA of the CDR3: TGTGCCAGCTCACCACCGGGAGGCGGGGAGCTGTTTTTT. It yields the protein CASSPPGGGELFF. The full variable domain, completed using reference TRBV18 and TRBJ2-2, is NAGVMQNPRHLVRRRGQEARLRCSPMKGHSHVYWYRQLPEEGLKFMVYLQKENIIDESGMPKERFSAEFPKEGPSILRIQQVVRGDSAAYFCASSPPGGGELFFGEGSRLTVL.